Listed here are 16 T cell receptor beta chains from one sample, sequenced in a study of technical replicates of blood from a few donors. TCRdb's table, derived via immunoSEQ multiplex PCR, lists solely in-frame clones and lacks some. In the table there are some 80,000 clones, nearly 98% of which are singletons. Sequencing was performed on T cells isolated from PBMCs. These receptors originate from a human donor in good health.

The CDR3: CASSLEGEWGAAFF. The CDR3 DNA reads as TGTGCCAGCAGTTTAGAGGGGGAGTGGGGAGCGGCTTTCTTT. J is TRBJ1-1 and V is TRBV27; a possible D gene is TRBD1 (6 bases). Germline V gives CDR1 MNHEY, CDR2 SMNVEV (reference sequence). The CDR3 length is 14 residues. Deletions cut 2 bases from V and 11 bases from J, with 18 bases between.

The gene calls are TRBV9 and TRBJ1-5, with TRBD1 matching 8 bases. Germline CDR1 reads SGDLS; CDR2 reads YYNGEE. This CDR3 is 14 amino acids long. J gave up 5 bases and V 3 bases, and 4 bases lay outside the gene matches. CDR3 loop: CASSDGQGHQPQHF. The DNA for the CDR3 is TGTGCCAGCAGCGACGGACAGGGCCATCAGCCCCAGCATTTT.

This clone was counted a single time. The chain joins TRBV6-1 to TRBJ2-1; tentatively, D is TRBD2 (6 bases). Looked up from germline, CDR1 is MNHNS and CDR2 is SASEGT. The V and J ends lost 3 bases and 5 bases respectively, with 20 bases between them. CDR3 length equals 17 residues. Here the CDR3 DNA reads TGTGCCAGCAGTGATCTAGCTTCTGGAGGGCCTGACAATGAGCAGTTCTTC. Its translation: CASSDLASGGPDNEQFF.

V and J are TRBV28 and TRBJ2-7; unclear D gene. Germline V lookup: CDR1 MDHEN, CDR2 SYDVKM. The CDR3 has 15 amino acids. V lost 0 bases and J 0 bases, leaving 9 bases between the germline ends. The CDR3 sequence: CASSLWAGSSYEQYF. The CDR3 region has the DNA TGTGCCAGCAGTTTATGGGCAGGTAGCTCCTACGAGCAGTACTTC.

The chain uses TRBV29-1 and TRBJ1-1; D is possibly TRBD1 (6 bases). V was clipped by 7 bases and J by 4 bases, with 16 bases between them. Germline values: CDR1 SQVTM, CDR2 ANQGSEA. This CDR3 contains 13 residues. CDR3 loop: CSARGGLGTEAFF. The CDR3 DNA is TGCAGCGCGCGCGGGGGGCTGGGCACTGAAGCTTTCTTT.

This chain joins TRBV19 and TRBJ1-5; 9 bases align to TRBD1. Germline V gives CDR1 LNHDA, CDR2 SQIVND (reference sequence). This CDR3 has 17 residues. The V gene end was trimmed by 2 bases and the J gene end by 7 bases; junction bases not matched to a gene: 12. The CDR3 bases are TGTGCCAGTAGTATAATCACAGGGGGCCTCCTCGGGCAGCCCCAGCATTTT. It encodes CASSIITGGLLGQPQHF.

This chain connects TRBV30 to TRBJ2-7, with 8 positions matching TRBD1. There are 16 residues in the CDR3. The V gene's germline CDR1 is GTSNPN and CDR2 SVGIG (reference sequence). V lost 2 bases to trimming and J lost 2 bases; unmatched junction nucleotides: 11. DNA of the CDR3: TGTGCCTGGAGTCATACACTACGGGACAGGCCCTACGAGCAGTACTTC. As protein: CAWSHTLRDRPYEQYF.

The V call is TRBV6-5, the J call TRBJ1-2; 7 nucleotides agree with TRBD1. The J segment lost 4 bases and the V segment lost 2 bases, leaving 7 bases of the junction unmatched. The CDR3 consists of 15 residues. Per the germline V gene, CDR1 is MNHEY and CDR2 is SVGAGI. The CDR3 loop reads CASSYRGGDVYGYTF. CDR3 coding DNA: TGTGCCAGCAGTTACAGAGGGGGCGACGTCTATGGCTACACCTTC.

The chain uses TRBV6-5 and TRBJ2-1, with 7 bases aligning to TRBD2. Trimming removed 5 bases from V and 5 bases from J; junction bases left unmatched: 6. Germline CDR1 and CDR2: MNHEY and SVGAGI. The CDR3 is made up of 14 amino acids. The CDR3 reads CASSPRLADNEQFF. CDR3 nucleotides: TGTGCCAGCAGTCCCCGACTAGCCGACAATGAGCAGTTCTTC.

This chain uses TRBV11-3 with TRBJ2-6; tentative D call: TRBD2 (6 bases). Germline CDR1 and CDR2: SGHNT and YENEEA. The CDR3 covers 15 residues. Deletions cut 3 bases from V and 0 bases from J, with 6 bases between. CDR3 nucleotide sequence: TGTGCCAGCAGCTTGGGACTCTCTGGGGCCAACGTCCTGACTTTC. Its translation is CASSLGLSGANVLTF.

The chain links TRBV10-1 to TRBJ2-3, with 10 bases fitting TRBD2. Per the germline V gene, CDR1 is WNHNN and CDR2 is SYGVQD (reference sequence). V was pared by 7 bases and J by 3 bases, with 7 bases of the junction left unmatched. CDR3 size: 15 residues. The CDR3: CASKDGTSETDTQYF. The CDR3 DNA reads as TGCGCCAGCAAAGACGGGACTAGCGAGACAGATACGCAGTATTTT.

CDR3 bases: TGTGCCAGCAGCTTCGGGACAGAAAACTACGAGCAGTACTTC. Its protein product is CASSFGTENYEQYF. The chain recombines TRBV5-4 with TRBJ2-7, with TRBD1 identical over 7 bases. This CDR3 is 14 amino acids long. V was pared by 2 bases and J by 3 bases, with 5 bases of the junction left unmatched. Germline V gene data show CDR1 as SGHNT and CDR2 as YYREEE (reference sequence).

The V gene is TRBV4-1, the J gene TRBJ1-5; 9 bases fit TRBD1. Trimming took 2 bases from V and 4 from J; bases not matched to a gene: 3. This CDR3 is built from 15 residues. Germline assignment: CDR1 MGHRA and CDR2 YSYEKL. CDR3 sequence: CASSQTGTGNQPQHF. CDR3 nucleotide sequence: TGCGCCAGCAGCCAAACCGGGACAGGGAATCAGCCCCAGCATTTT.

This chain connects TRBV6-6 to TRBJ2-7; 10 bases match TRBD1. Per germline, CDR1 MNHNY and CDR2 SVGAGI (reference sequence). Germline trimming cut 5 bases from V and 3 bases from J; bases unmatched to any gene: 7. This CDR3 comprises 15 residues. DNA for the CDR3: TGTGCCAGCAGTCCCCCGGACAGGGGGGACTACGAGCAGTACTTC. The encoded protein is CASSPPDRGDYEQYF.

The genes are TRBV6-6 and TRBJ1-4; D gene unclear. V lost 5 bases, J lost 6 bases, and 13 bases lay in between. CDR3 length: 14 amino acids. CDR1 is MNHNY and CDR2 is SVGAGI in the germline V gene (reference sequence). The CDR3 is CASSTTSRDEKLFF. DNA of the CDR3: TGTGCCAGCAGTACTACCAGCCGGGATGAAAAACTGTTTTTT.

The chain joins TRBV14 to TRBJ2-7, with TRBD2 matching 12 bases. This CDR3 is built from 18 residues. J lost 2 bases, V lost 0 bases, and 8 bases had no gene match. Germline CDR1 SGHDN, CDR2 FVKESK. Written as DNA, the CDR3 is TGTGCCAGCAGCCAAGAGACTAGCGGGAGTGTCTCTACCTACGAGCAGTACTTC. Its translation is CASSQETSGSVSTYEQYF. Together with reference TRBV14 and TRBJ2-7, the CDR3 gives the full variable domain: EAGVTQFPSHSVIEKGQTVTLRCDPISGHDNLYWYRRVMGKEIKFLLHFVKESKQDESGMPNNRFLAERTGGTYSTLKVQPAELEDSGVYFCASSQETSGSVSTYEQYFGPGTRLTVT.